This record covers a single T cell receptor (beta chain). The sample comes from a study of neoadjuvant anti-PD-1 for oral cavity cancer. The overall study: Most patients had three to four biweekly doses of 3 mg/kg nivolumab before resection. Patients without progression got a fourth dose around day 43.

Germline V gives CDR1 SGHRS, CDR2 YFSETQ. The CDR3 totals 15 residues. Trimming cost V 3 bases and J 0 bases, with 10 bases left between them. TCRdb's table, derived via immunoSEQ multiplex PCR, lists solely in-frame clones and lacks some. The sample shows 10,000 to 15,000 clones, under 60% of them seen only once. This sequence originates from a person aged 35-79 years with oral cavity squamous cell carcinoma. Specimen: tumor tissue, collected before nivolumab (anti-PD-1) treatment. J is TRBJ1-3 and V is TRBV5-1; D is perhaps TRBD1 (5 bases). CDR3 loop: CASSSGHNSGNTIYF. The DNA for the CDR3 is TGCGCCAGCAGCTCCGGACATAACTCTGGAAACACCATATATTTT.